This TCR beta chain emerged from a study of T cells in Graves' hyperthyroidism and ophthalmopathy (dated by TCRdb to between 2018 and 2021). With respect to the entire study: Peripheral blood samples were taken at initial diagnosis, before any treatment was given. After sampling, hyperthyroidism patients received methimazole starting at 30 mg daily, and ophthalmopathy patients received high-dose intravenous methylprednisolone. Whether ophthalmopathy could be predicted prospectively was tested in an independent validation cohort made up of roughly 19 hyperthyroidism patients plus 17 patients who later progressed to ophthalmopathy. The paper describes TCR Vbeta CDR3 sequencing of around 140 peripheral blood samples, made up of 40 to 45 ophthalmopathy patients, approximately 73 hyperthyroidism patients and 17 progressor patients. To identify TCR V-J signatures that set the groups apart, the researchers used a discovery cohort of about a hundred patients, made up of roughly 40 with Graves' ophthalmopathy and around 58 with stable Graves' hyperthyroidism. In six Graves' hyperthyroidism patients, the study also compared T-cell repertoires from thyroid tissue with T-cell repertoires from blood. For training and testing, the 100 or so patients in the discovery cohort were randomly divided in a 7:3 ratio.

TCR beta CDR3 regions were amplified from RNA transcripts. A first-round RT-PCR of the TCR CDR3 used the HTBI primer set with the Qiagen OneStep RT-PCR kit. The libraries were constructed in a second round of multiplex PCR and then size-selected and purified. The libraries were sequenced on an Illumina HiSeq2000 using paired-end 100 bp reads. The study's own analysis went as follows. Raw data were processed with SOAPnuke, discarding reads with adapters, uncalled bases, mean Phred below 15, or no exact constant-primer or identifier match. COPE v1.2.5 was used to merge the high-quality paired reads, and each unique nucleotide sequence was defined as a clonotype. MiTCR v1.1 was used to align the clonotypes against IMGT TRBV, TRBD and TRBJ reference segments. The analysis was restricted to V-J combinations with a frequency above 0.0001, which together covered 99.2% of the repertoires. A TCS score was defined as the ratio of F50 (clonal expansion) to E x V (chaos), with BLOSUM62-based TCRdist applied between CDR3 peptides within each V-J. Welch's t-statistics and random forest reduced just over 500 V-J features to roughly 13, which were used in a naive Bayes classifier (R e1071). TCRdb reprocessing: public reads trimmed at Q25 with fastp, clones called with MiXCR, in-frame beta chains kept. A single entry per CDR3 protein holds the most common genes and DNA from its merged rows. None of the V and J calls come from the authors' own analysis; TCRdb made them. The sample yields 300,000 to 400,000 distinct CDR3 sequences; roughly 13% were counted once. The top ten clones comprise 20% to 25% of the sample.

Study-wide conclusions, independent of this receptor: Most expanded thyroid clonotypes (frequency above 0.001) were also detected in blood, a finding suggesting that blood repertoires may reflect thyroid immune responses. In validation, the model predicted progression to ophthalmopathy a median of roughly 6.2 months before onset, with about 71% sensitivity and around 76% specificity. In cross-validation, a model built on a 13 V-J signature told ophthalmopathy apart from stable hyperthyroidism with just under 90% sensitivity and around 84% specificity, and in testing the same model reached 80%/75%. No statistical method was used to fix the sample size in advance, and group allocation was not hidden from the investigators.

The CDR3 sequence holds 14 residues, the cysteine and phenylalanine included. This entry keeps only the CDR3 DNA: 42 bases, framed from base 1. At the junction V is shortened by 5 bases and J by 8 bases; bases outside the gene matches: 6. CDR1 and CDR2 were assigned from the germline V gene as MGHDK and SYGVNS. A patient counted as having stable Graves' hyperthyroidism if no progression to ophthalmopathy occurred over 18 months of follow-up. Hyperthyroidism patients were aged 18 to 65 years and newly diagnosed, with disease duration of less than 2 months. Patients with uncontrolled infections, other autoimmune diseases, pregnancy or lactation were excluded. Clinical symptoms, serum thyroxine and TRAb, thyroid ultrasound, and orbital computed tomography formed the basis for the diagnoses. Ficoll-Paque density gradient centrifugation was used to isolate PBMCs from 8.5 to 10 ml of fresh peripheral blood. Total RNA was extracted with Trizol reagent, and quality was checked on an Agilent 2100 Bioanalyzer.

Worth noting for this clonotype: What this receptor recognizes is not known. No base quality values were provided; no much bigger clone lies one nucleotide off.

Specimen: blood. The sequence was obtained from a woman aged 25 to 39 with Graves' hyperthyroidism. The chain uses TRBV25-1 and TRBJ2-1, and TRBD2 aligns with 10 junction nucleotides. Read as DNA, the sequence is TGTGCCAGCAGTCCTAGCGGGAGTATCTATGAGCAGTTCTTC. Translated, it gives CASSPSGSIYEQFF.